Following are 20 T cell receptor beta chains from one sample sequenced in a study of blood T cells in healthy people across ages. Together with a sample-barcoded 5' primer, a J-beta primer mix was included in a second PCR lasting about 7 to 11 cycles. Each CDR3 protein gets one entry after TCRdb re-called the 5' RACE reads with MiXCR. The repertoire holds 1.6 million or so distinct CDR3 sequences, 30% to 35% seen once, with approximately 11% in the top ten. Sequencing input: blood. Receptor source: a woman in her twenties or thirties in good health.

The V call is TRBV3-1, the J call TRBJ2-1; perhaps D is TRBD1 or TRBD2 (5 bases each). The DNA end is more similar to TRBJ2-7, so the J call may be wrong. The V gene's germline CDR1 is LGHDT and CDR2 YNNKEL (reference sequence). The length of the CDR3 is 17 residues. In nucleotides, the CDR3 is TGTGCCAGCAGCCAAGGTCGACAGCGGAGCTCCTACAATGAGCAGTACTTC. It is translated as CASSQGRQRSSYNEQYF.

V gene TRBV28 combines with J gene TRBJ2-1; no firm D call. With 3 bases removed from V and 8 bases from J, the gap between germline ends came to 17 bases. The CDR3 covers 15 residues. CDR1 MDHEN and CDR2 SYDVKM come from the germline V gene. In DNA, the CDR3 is TGTGCCAGCAGTTTGGGCGGATTCACTGGGGATGAGCAGTTCTTC. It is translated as CASSLGGFTGDEQFF.

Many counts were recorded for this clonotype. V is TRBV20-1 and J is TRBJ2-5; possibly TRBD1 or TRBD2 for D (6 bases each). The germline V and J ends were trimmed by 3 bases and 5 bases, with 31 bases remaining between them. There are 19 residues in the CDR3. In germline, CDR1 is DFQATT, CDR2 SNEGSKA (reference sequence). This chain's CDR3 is CSASKSPAGGTQGWETQYF. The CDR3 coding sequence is TGCAGTGCTAGCAAAAGCCCCGCGGGCGGGACACAAGGATGGGAGACCCAGTACTTC.

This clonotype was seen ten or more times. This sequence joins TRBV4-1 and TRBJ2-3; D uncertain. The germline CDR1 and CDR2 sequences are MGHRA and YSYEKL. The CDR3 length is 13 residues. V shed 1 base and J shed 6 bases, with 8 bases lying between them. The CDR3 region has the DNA TGCGCCAGCAGCCAAGGCTTCGCGGATACGCAGTATTTT. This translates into CASSQGFADTQYF.

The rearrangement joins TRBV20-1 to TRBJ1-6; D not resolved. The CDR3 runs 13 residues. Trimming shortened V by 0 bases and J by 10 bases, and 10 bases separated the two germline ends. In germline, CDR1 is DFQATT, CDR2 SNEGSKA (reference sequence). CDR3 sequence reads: CSARDVAGSPLHF. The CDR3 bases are TGCAGTGCTAGAGATGTAGCCGGATCACCCCTCCACTTT.

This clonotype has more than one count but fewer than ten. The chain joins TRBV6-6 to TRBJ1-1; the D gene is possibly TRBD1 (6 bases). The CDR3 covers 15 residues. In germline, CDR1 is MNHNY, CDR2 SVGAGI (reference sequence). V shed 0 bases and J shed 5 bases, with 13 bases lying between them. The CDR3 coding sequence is TGTGCCAGCAGTTACTCGTTCGGGGGCGGAACTGAAGCTTTCTTT. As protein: CASSYSFGGGTEAFF.

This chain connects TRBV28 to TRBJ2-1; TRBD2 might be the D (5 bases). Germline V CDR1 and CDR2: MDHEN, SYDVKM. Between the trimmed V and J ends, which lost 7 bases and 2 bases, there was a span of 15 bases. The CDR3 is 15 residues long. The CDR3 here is CASKFAAGAYNEQFF. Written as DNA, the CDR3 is TGTGCCAGCAAATTTGCGGCGGGCGCCTACAATGAGCAGTTCTTC.

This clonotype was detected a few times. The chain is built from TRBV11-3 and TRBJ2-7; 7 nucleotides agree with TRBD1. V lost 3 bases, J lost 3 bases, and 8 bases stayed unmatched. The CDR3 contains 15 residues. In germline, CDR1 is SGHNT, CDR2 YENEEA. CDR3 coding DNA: TGTGCCAGCAGCTTGGGTATTGGGACAGACTACGAGCAGTACTTC. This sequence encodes CASSLGIGTDYEQYF.

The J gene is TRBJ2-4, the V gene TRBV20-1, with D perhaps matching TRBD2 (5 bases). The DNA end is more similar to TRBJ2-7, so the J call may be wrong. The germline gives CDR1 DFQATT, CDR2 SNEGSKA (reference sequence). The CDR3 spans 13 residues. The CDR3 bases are TGCAGTGCTGCAGGTAGCGAGAGCTACGAGCAGTACTTC. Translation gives CSAAGSESYEQYF.

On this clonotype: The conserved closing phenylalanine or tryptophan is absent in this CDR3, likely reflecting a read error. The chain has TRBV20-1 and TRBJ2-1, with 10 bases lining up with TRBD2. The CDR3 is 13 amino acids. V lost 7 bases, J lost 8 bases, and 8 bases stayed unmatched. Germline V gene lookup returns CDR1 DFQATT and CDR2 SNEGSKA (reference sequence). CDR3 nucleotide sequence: TGCAGTGGAGAGCGGGAGGGCCTGGATGAGCAGTTCTTA. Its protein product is CSGEREGLDEQFL.

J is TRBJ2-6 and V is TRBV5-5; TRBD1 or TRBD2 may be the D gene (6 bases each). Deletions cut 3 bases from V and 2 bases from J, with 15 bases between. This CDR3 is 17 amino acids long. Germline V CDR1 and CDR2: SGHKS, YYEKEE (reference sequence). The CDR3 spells CASSSGRGLTGANVLTF. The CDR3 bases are TGTGCCAGCAGCTCCGGCCGGGGGCTAACTGGGGCCAACGTCCTGACTTTC.

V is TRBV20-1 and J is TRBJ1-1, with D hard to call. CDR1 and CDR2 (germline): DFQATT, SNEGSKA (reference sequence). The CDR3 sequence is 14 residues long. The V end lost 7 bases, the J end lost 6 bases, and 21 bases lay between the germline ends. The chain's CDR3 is CSVSVRATRAEAFF. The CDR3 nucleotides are TGCAGTGTTAGCGTACGCGCCACCCGGGCTGAAGCTTTCTTT.

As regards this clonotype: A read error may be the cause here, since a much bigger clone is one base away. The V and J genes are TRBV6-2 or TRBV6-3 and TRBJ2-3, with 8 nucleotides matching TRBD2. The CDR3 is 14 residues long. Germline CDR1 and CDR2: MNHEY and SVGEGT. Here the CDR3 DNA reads TGTGCCAGTCTCCGGGGGGGTAGCACAGTTACGCAGTATTTT. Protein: CASLRGGSTVTQYF.

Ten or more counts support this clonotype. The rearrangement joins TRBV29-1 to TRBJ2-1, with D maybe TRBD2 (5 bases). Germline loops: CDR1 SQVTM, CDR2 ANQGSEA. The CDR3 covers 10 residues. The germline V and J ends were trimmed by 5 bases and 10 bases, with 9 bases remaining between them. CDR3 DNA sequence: TGCAGCGTTTCCGGCGGGGAGCAGTTCTTC. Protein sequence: CSVSGGEQFF.

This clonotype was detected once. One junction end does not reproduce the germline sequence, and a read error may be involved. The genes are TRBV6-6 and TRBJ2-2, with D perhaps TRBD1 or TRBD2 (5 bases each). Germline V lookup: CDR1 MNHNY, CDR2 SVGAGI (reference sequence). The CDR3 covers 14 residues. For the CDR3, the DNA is TGTGCCAGCAGTCACTCCAGGGAGAGCGGGGAGCTGTTTTTT. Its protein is CASSHSRESGELFF.

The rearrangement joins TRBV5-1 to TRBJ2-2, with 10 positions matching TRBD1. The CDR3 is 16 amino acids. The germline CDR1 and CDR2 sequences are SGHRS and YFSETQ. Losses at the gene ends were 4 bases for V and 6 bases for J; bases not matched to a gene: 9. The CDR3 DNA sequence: TGCGCCAGCAGCATACGCTGGGGGACAGGGGCCGGGGAGCTGTTTTTT. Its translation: CASSIRWGTGAGELFF.

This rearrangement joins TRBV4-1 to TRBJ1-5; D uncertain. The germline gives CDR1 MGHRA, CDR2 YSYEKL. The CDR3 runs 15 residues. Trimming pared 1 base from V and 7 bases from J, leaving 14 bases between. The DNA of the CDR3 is TGCGCCAGCAGCCAAGGGTTACTGGGAGTCCAGCCCCAGCATTTT. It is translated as CASSQGLLGVQPQHF.

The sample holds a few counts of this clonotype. The CDR3 DNA is TGCAGTCGCGCGGGCCTAGCGGGAGAGACCCAGTACTTC. Translating gives CSRAGLAGETQYF. The chain employs TRBV20-1 and TRBJ2-5; 8 positions match TRBD2. This CDR3 spans 13 amino acids. Germline assignment: CDR1 DFQATT and CDR2 SNEGSKA (reference sequence). V shed 8 bases and J 4 bases; nucleotides not matched to a gene: 9.

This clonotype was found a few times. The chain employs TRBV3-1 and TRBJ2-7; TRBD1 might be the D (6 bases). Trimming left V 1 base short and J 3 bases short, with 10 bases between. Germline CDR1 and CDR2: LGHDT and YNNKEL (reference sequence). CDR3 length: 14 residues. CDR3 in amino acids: CASSQGDRLYEQYF. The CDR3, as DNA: TGTGCCAGCAGCCAAGGAGACAGGCTCTACGAGCAGTACTTC.

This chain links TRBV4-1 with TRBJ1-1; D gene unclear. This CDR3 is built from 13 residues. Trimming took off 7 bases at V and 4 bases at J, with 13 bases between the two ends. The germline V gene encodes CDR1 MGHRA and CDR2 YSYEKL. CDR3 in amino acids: CASMLGVGTEAFF. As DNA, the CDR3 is TGCGCCAGCATGTTGGGCGTGGGCACTGAAGCTTTCTTT.